These 17 T cell receptor beta chains share one sample of origin, sequenced in a study of T cell clonality in common variable immunodeficiency. Study outcomes and limitations: Reportedly, TCR beta sequences from common variable immunodeficiency showed fewer deletions and N-nucleotide insertions.

Only in-frame clones appear in the TCRdb table, and some are missing; sequencing was by immunoSEQ multiplex PCR. This repertoire lists 28,000 or so clones without singletons; roughly 22% sits in the top ten. Their antigen targets remain unknown. The sequencing input was peripheral blood mononuclear cells. The receptors come from a human donor with common variable immunodeficiency.

In its sample, this clone was seen many times. The read gets to within 3 residues of the CDR3 end, and the germline J gene fills in the rest. The chain recombines TRBV18 with TRBJ2-3; D is uncertain. The CDR3 length is 17 residues. From germline, CDR1 is KGHSH and CDR2 LQKENI. Trimming took off 3 bases at V and 1 base at J, with 17 bases between the two ends. Incomplete CDR3 DNA: TGTGCCAGCTCACCCGGCAGGAGCTCTCTCGGCACAGATACG. Its protein product is CASSPGRSSLGTDT. Given in full, the CDR3 is CASSPGRSSLGTDTQYF.

About this clone itself: The read halts 3 residues ahead of the CDR3 end, with the missing end drawn from the germline J gene. The gene calls are TRBV6-2 or TRBV6-3 and TRBJ2-5; 11 nucleotides align to TRBD2. Germline assignment: CDR1 MNHEY and CDR2 SVGEGT. This CDR3 spans 16 amino acids. V trimming: 5 bases; J trimming: 6 bases; junction bases outside the gene matches: 11. CDR3 loop: CASSHTLAGGGKTQYF. Partial CDR3 DNA: TGTGCCAGCAGTCATACGCTAGCGGGGGGCGGAAAGACC.

This clone was observed at least ten times. The CDR3 end lies 3 residues beyond the end of the read and is filled in from the germline J gene. Other DNA sequences within the sample encode an identical CDR3. V gene TRBV11-2 combines with J gene TRBJ2-7, with D perhaps TRBD1 (5 bases). Germline CDR1 SGHAT, CDR2 FQNNGV. The V end lost 6 bases, the J end lost 0 bases, and 9 bases lay between the germline ends. The CDR3 covers 13 residues. This CDR3 is CASSRGNSYEQYF. The CDR3 bases that were read are TGTGCCAGCAGTAGGGGAAACTCCTACGAG.

This clone was found a few times. The read ends 3 residues before the CDR3 terminus; that terminus is restored from the germline J gene. V is TRBV7-3 and J is TRBJ2-7; 9 bases fit TRBD2. V shed 4 bases and J 6 bases; nucleotides not matched to a gene: 10. The CDR3 length is 15 residues. Germline values: CDR1 SGHTA, CDR2 FQGTGA. The DNA read from the CDR3 is TGTGCCAGCAGCTCTCGTCCTAGCGGGATAGGCGAG. It encodes CASSSRPSGIGE. The full-length CDR3 reads as CASSSRPSGIGEQYF. Using reference TRBV7-3 and TRBJ2-7 for the parts outside the CDR3, the full variable domain is GAGVSQTPSNKVTEKGKYVELRCDPISGHTALYWYRQSLGQGPEFLIYFQGTGAADDSGLPNDRFFAVRPEGSVSTLKIQRTERGDSAVYLCASSSRPSGIGEQYFGPGTRLTVT.

This clone was seen ten or more times. Coverage ceases 3 residues before the CDR3 finishes, and the germline J gene fills in the end. The rearrangement joins TRBV7-9 to TRBJ1-1, with D possibly TRBD1 on 6 matching bases. Germline V gene sequence: CDR1 SEHNR, CDR2 FQNEAQ (reference sequence). The V and J ends lost 5 bases and 3 bases respectively, with 13 bases between them. The length of the CDR3 is 14 residues. The CDR3 bases that were read are TGTGCCAGCAGCGGGGGACATCGGGACACTGAA. Translated: CASSGGHRDTE. The whole CDR3 protein is CASSGGHRDTEAFF.

In its sample, this clone was seen many times. The sequenced fragment ends 3 residues before the CDR3 boundary, so the rest is inferred from the germline J gene. This chain links TRBV2 with TRBJ2-1; 7 bases map to TRBD1. The germline V gene encodes CDR1 SNHLY and CDR2 FYNNEI. With 7 bases clipped from V and 1 base from J, the junction kept 4 bases outside the gene matches. The CDR3 runs 14 residues. This CDR3 is CASTWDSSYNEQFF. The part of the CDR3 DNA that was read is TGTGCCAGCACCTGGGACAGTTCCTACAATGAG.

This clone was seen at least ten times. The DNA ends 3 residues before the CDR3 does, and the rest of the CDR3 is filled in from the germline J gene. The chain has TRBV18 and TRBJ1-4, with 8 bases fitting TRBD1. CDR3 size: 16 residues. J was trimmed by 6 bases and V by 4 bases; bases with no gene match: 10. In germline, CDR1 is KGHSH, CDR2 LQKENI. The CDR3 region is CASSRDRGRSHEKLFF. The CDR3 DNA, read in part, is TGTGCCAGCTCACGCGACAGGGGTCGATCGCATGAAAAA.

Many counts were recorded for this clone. The CDR3 goes on 3 residues after the read ends, and that part is filled in from the germline J gene. V usage is TRBV7-2 and J usage is TRBJ2-5; the D gene is possibly TRBD1 (6 bases). The germline V and J ends were trimmed by 5 bases and 5 bases, with 15 bases remaining between them. Germline V gene data show CDR1 as SGHTA and CDR2 as FQGNSA. The length of the CDR3 is 14 residues. Partial CDR3 DNA: TGTGCCAGCAGCCTCGTGGGGGCAGGGGAGACC. It encodes CASSLVGAGET. The full CDR3 protein reads CASSLVGAGETQYF.

This clone showed up many times. The read is 3 residues too short to cover the CDR3 end, so that end is filled in from the germline J gene. The chain carries TRBV7-2 and TRBJ2-5, with 13 nucleotides matching TRBD2. The CDR3 covers 15 residues. V lost 4 bases and J lost 7; bases outside the gene matches: 6. The germline gives CDR1 SGHTA, CDR2 FQGNSA. The CDR3 here is CASSYTSGGAGTQYF. Incomplete CDR3 DNA: TGTGCCAGCAGCTACACTAGCGGGGGGGCCGGGACC.

Comments on this clone: From the germline J gene comes the end of the CDR3, since the read stops 3 residues before it. The rearrangement links TRBV7-2 to TRBJ2-1, with D uncertain. V dropped 0 bases and J dropped 6 bases, with 12 bases sitting between them. This CDR3 is 15 amino acids long. Germline CDR1 reads SGHTA; CDR2 reads FQGNSA. The DNA read from the CDR3 is TGTGCCAGCAGCTTAGCGGCGGCCGCTAGCAATGAG. Its translation is CASSLAAAASNE. The full-length CDR3 reads as CASSLAAAASNEQFF. Together with reference TRBV7-2 and TRBJ2-1, the CDR3 gives the full variable domain: GAGVSQSPSNKVTEKGKDVELRCDPISGHTALYWYRQSLGQGLEFLIYFQGNSAPDKSGLPSDRFSAERTGGSVSTLTIQRTQQEDSAVYLCASSLAAAASNEQFFGPGTRLTVL.

Notes on this clone: Sequencing ends 3 residues short of the CDR3 end; the germline J gene provides the rest. This chain connects TRBV7-2 to TRBJ2-1; 13 bases line up with TRBD2. The germline gives CDR1 SGHTA, CDR2 FQGNSA. J gave up 7 bases and V 11 bases, and 8 bases lay outside the gene matches. The CDR3 is made up of 14 amino acids. This CDR3 is CAEGLAGALNEQFF. The CDR3 bases that were read are TGTGCCGAAGGACTAGCGGGAGCCTTAAATGAG.

This clone has ten or more counts. With the read ending 3 residues before the CDR3 end, the germline J gene is used to fill in that end. This sequence joins TRBV5-8 and TRBJ2-1, with TRBD1 as a possible D gene (6 bases). Germline CDR1 SGHTS, CDR2 YDEGEE. The CDR3 is 15 residues long. V shed 1 base and J shed 5 bases, with 13 bases lying between them. The sequenced part of the CDR3 DNA is TGTGCCAGCAGCTTGACGACAGGCTATGACAATGAG. This gives the protein CASSLTTGYDNE. The CDR3 as a whole reads CASSLTTGYDNEQFF. The full variable domain, completed using reference TRBV5-8 and TRBJ2-1, is EAGVTQSPTHLIKTRGQQATLRCSPISGHTSVYWYQQALGLGLQFLLWYDEGEERNRGNFPPRFSGRQFPNYSSELNVNALELEDSALYLCASSLTTGYDNEQFFGPGTRLTVL.

This clone turned up a few times. The CDR3 goes on 3 residues after the read ends, and that part is filled in from the germline J gene. The chain couples TRBV7-2 to TRBJ2-7; D is perhaps TRBD2 (5 bases). V lost 3 bases, J lost 5 bases, and 11 bases lay in between. The CDR3 is made up of 13 amino acids. CDR1 and CDR2 (germline): SGHTA, FQGNSA. CDR3 bases read: TGTGCCAGCAGCTTTTACTCCGGGGACGAG. Protein product: CASSFYSGDE. The full CDR3 reads CASSFYSGDEQYF.

This clone was seen ten or more times. The read halts 3 residues ahead of the CDR3 end, with the missing end drawn from the germline J gene. The chain couples TRBV6-1 to TRBJ1-5, with D perhaps TRBD1 (5 bases). Trimming removed 2 bases from V and 7 bases from J, with 9 bases in between. CDR1 MNHNS and CDR2 SASEGT come from the germline V gene. The CDR3 extends over 13 amino acids. Partial CDR3 DNA: TGTGCCAGCAGTGAATTGAGGGGCCAGCCC. Translated, it gives CASSELRGQP. The whole CDR3 is CASSELRGQPQHF.

Ten or more counts support this clone. The sequence runs out 3 residues before the end of the CDR3; the remainder is reconstructed from the germline J gene. The J gene is TRBJ2-7, the V gene TRBV5-1, with a tentative D call TRBD2 (6 bases). Germline CDR1 SGHRS, CDR2 YFSETQ. V was cut by 4 bases and J by 5 bases, with 25 bases left in between. The CDR3 is made up of 17 amino acids. CDR3 sequence: CASSPELGPGTLDEQYF. The DNA read from the CDR3 is TGCGCCAGCAGCCCCGAGTTGGGCCCAGGGACTCTGGACGAG.

This clone came up many times. The observed sequence ends 3 residues before the CDR3 terminus, with the missing tail filled in from the germline J gene. The chain uses TRBV29-1 and TRBJ2-1; 8 nucleotides line up with TRBD2. This CDR3 region has 13 residues. The ends lost 7 bases at V and 9 bases at J; junction bases unmatched: 11. CDR1 SQVTM and CDR2 ANQGSEA come from the germline V gene. The CDR3 bases that were read are TGCAGCGCCCAGCAGGGGACTAGGGGTGAG. It specifies CSAQQGTRGE. The whole CDR3 reads CSAQQGTRGEQFF.

Details on this clone: The read terminates 3 residues ahead of where the CDR3 ends, so the germline J gene completes it. The chain employs TRBV20-1 and TRBJ2-5; D is ambiguous. There are 15 residues in the CDR3. The germline V and J ends were trimmed by 4 bases and 5 bases, with 20 bases remaining between them. CDR1 is DFQATT and CDR2 is SNEGSKA in the germline V gene (reference sequence). The CDR3 region is CSAKHPIGFEETQYF. The sequenced part of the CDR3 DNA is TGCAGTGCTAAGCACCCTATAGGGTTTGAGGAGACC.